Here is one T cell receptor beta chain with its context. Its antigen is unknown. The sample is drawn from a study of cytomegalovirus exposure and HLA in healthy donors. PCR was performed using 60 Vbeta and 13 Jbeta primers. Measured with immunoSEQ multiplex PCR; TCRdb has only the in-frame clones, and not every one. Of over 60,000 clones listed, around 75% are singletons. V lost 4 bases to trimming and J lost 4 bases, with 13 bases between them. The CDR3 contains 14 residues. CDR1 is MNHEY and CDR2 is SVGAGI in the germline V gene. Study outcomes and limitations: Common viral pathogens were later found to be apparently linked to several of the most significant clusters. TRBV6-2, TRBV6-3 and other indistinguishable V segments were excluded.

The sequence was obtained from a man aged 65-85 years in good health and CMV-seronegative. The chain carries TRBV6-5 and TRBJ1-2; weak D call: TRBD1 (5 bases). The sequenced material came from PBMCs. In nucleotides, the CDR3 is TGTGCCAGCAGTTCTCGGGGACTACTCTATGGCTACACCTTC. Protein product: CASSSRGLLYGYTF.